Listed here are 26 T cell receptor beta chains from one sample, sequenced in a study of blood T cell repertoires in COVID-19 (dated by TCRdb to 2020 to 2022). The library was prepared using the immunoSEQ multiplex PCR assay. TCRdb re-hosts the immuneACCESS table, in-frame sequences only. Its copies lack some clones; in the studies checked, an unresolved V gene accounts for under half of them, and the cause for the rest is not known. The sample records roughly 100,000 clones, about 89% of which are singletons. Roughly 3.6% of the sample goes to the ten largest clones. The sample consisted of peripheral blood. These receptors were taken from a woman aged 60 to 75 with acute or convalescent COVID-19.

CDR3 nucleotides: TGCGCCAGCAGCCAACCCGAGGCGGGTATGGCCCAGCATTTT. It is translated as CASSQPEAGMAQHF. The V gene is TRBV4-1, the J gene TRBJ1-5; D gene unclear. CDR1 and CDR2 from the germline V gene are MGHRA and YSYEKL. Trimming took 2 bases from V and 11 from J, leaving 16 bases between them. The CDR3 consists of 14 residues.

J is TRBJ2-1 and V is TRBV28; no clear D. Trimming cost V 2 bases and J 0 bases, with 11 bases left between them. From germline, CDR1 is MDHEN and CDR2 SYDVKM. CDR3 length: 16 amino acids. DNA for the CDR3: TGTGCCAGCAGTTTAGGCGGCGCGAGCTCCTACAATGAGCAGTTCTTC. This sequence encodes CASSLGGASSYNEQFF.

The chain carries TRBV6-2 or TRBV6-3 and TRBJ2-1, with 9 bases that match TRBD2. From germline, CDR1 is MNHEY and CDR2 SVGEGT. CDR3 length: 17 residues. V dropped 1 base and J dropped 7; count of bases not matched to a gene: 11. The CDR3 is CASSYLTGGGGVNEQFF. CDR3 nucleotides: TGTGCCAGCAGTTACTTAACAGGCGGCGGGGGGGTGAATGAGCAGTTCTTC.

This chain connects TRBV9 to TRBJ2-7; 7 bases are a match to TRBD2. With V trimmed by 1 base and J by 5 bases, 6 bases remained unmatched. The CDR3 loop spans 14 amino acids. The germline CDR1 and CDR2 sequences are SGDLS and YYNGEE. The CDR3 DNA is TGTGCCAGCAGCGTAACTAGCGTGGGTCACGAGCAGTACTTC. As protein: CASSVTSVGHEQYF.

The chain combines TRBV11-1 with TRBJ1-2; a weak D match, TRBD1 (5 bases). V lost 8 bases, J lost 6 bases, and 13 bases lay in between. This CDR3 has 12 amino acids. The V gene's germline CDR1 is SGHAT and CDR2 FQDESV (reference sequence). The CDR3 protein is CASRSGSDGYTF. CDR3 DNA sequence: TGTGCCAGCCGGTCAGGGTCGGATGGCTACACCTTC. Looking up the rest from reference TRBV11-1 and TRBJ1-2 gives the full variable domain: EAEVAQSPRYKITEKSQAVAFWCDPISGHATLYWYRQILGQGPELLVQFQDESVVDDSQLPKDRFSAERLKGVDSTLKIQPAELGDSAMYLCASRSGSDGYTFGSGTRLTVV.

The chain has TRBV29-1 and TRBJ1-2; 8 positions agree with TRBD1. The trim removed 8 bases at V and 0 bases at J, leaving 5 bases unmatched. From germline, CDR1 is SQVTM and CDR2 ANQGSEA. This CDR3 has 13 residues. This chain's CDR3 is CSTWTGTNYGYTF. CDR3 coding DNA: TGCAGCACCTGGACAGGGACTAACTATGGCTACACCTTC.

The V gene is TRBV7-3, the J gene TRBJ1-2; D gene ambiguous. This CDR3 contains 14 residues. The ends were cut back, 1 base at V and 2 bases at J, with 8 bases in the middle. The V gene's germline CDR1 is SGHTA and CDR2 FQGTGA. The CDR3 nucleotides are TGTGCCAGCAGCTTAAAAGGAGGGAACTATGGCTACACCTTC. Protein product: CASSLKGGNYGYTF.

The chain joins TRBV9 to TRBJ1-2; D unclear. The V gene's germline CDR1 is SGDLS and CDR2 YYNGEE. The CDR3 consists of 14 residues. The V end lost 0 bases, the J end lost 2 bases, and 8 bases lay between the germline ends. The CDR3 DNA sequence: TGTGCCAGCAGCGTAGGGGCAGAAAACTATGGCTACACCTTC. The encoded protein is CASSVGAENYGYTF.

The chain uses TRBV6-4 and TRBJ1-3; 10 nucleotides agree with TRBD1. J lost 2 bases, V lost 3 bases, and 4 bases had no gene match. Germline CDR1 is MRHNA and CDR2 is SNTAGT. The CDR3 spans 16 residues. The CDR3 protein is CASSEDRGAAGNTIYF. The CDR3 DNA is TGTGCCAGCAGTGAGGACAGGGGGGCTGCTGGAAACACCATATATTTT.

The V and J genes are TRBV24-1 and TRBJ1-2, with D perhaps TRBD1 (5 bases). The V end lost 3 bases, the J end lost 8 bases, and 18 bases lay between the germline ends. In germline, CDR1 is KGHDR, CDR2 SFDVKD. This CDR3 is built from 15 residues. As DNA, the CDR3 is TGTGCCACCAGTGATCGCCCTACAGGCCAGACCGGCTACACCTTC. It encodes CATSDRPTGQTGYTF.

The chain joins TRBV6-2 or TRBV6-3 to TRBJ1-1; D is undetermined. Trimming removed 2 bases at V and 1 base at J, with 8 bases between. The germline gives CDR1 MNHEY, CDR2 SVGEGT. The CDR3 runs to 14 residues. CDR3 DNA sequence: TGTGCCAGCAGTTACCAGCGTTCGAACACTGAAGCTTTCTTT. This sequence encodes CASSYQRSNTEAFF.

The chain links TRBV7-9 to TRBJ2-5; the match to TRBD1 covers 7 bases. After removal of 4 bases from V and 7 bases from J, the junction contained 6 bases not matched to a gene. This CDR3 is 13 amino acids long. CDR1 SEHNR and CDR2 FQNEAQ come from the germline V gene (reference sequence). The CDR3 DNA reads TGTGCCAGCAGCTACGACAGGGCCGGGACCCAGTACTTC. It encodes CASSYDRAGTQYF. The full variable domain, completed using reference TRBV7-9 and TRBJ2-5, is DTGVSQNPRHKITKRGQNVTFRCDPISEHNRLYWYRQTLGQGPEFLTYFQNEAQLEKSRLLSDRFSAERPKGSFSTLEIQRTEQGDSAMYLCASSYDRAGTQYFGPGTRLLVL.

The genes are TRBV7-2 and TRBJ2-3, with 8 bases lining up with TRBD2. Looked up from germline, CDR1 is SGHTA and CDR2 is FQGNSA. Trimming removed 1 base from V and 4 bases from J; junction bases left unmatched: 4. The CDR3 is 15 residues long. CDR3 region: CASSLVRGGSDTQYF. Here the CDR3 DNA reads TGTGCCAGCAGCTTAGTCCGCGGGGGGTCAGATACGCAGTATTTT.

This chain links TRBV12-3 or TRBV12-4 with TRBJ2-5; 7 bases are shared with TRBD2. The CDR3 has 13 residues. Trimming removed 4 bases from V and 3 bases from J; junction bases left unmatched: 2. CDR3: CASSWTRKETQYF. The CDR3 DNA is TGTGCCAGCAGTTGGACTAGAAAAGAGACCCAGTACTTC.

J is TRBJ2-3 and V is TRBV24-1, with 8 bases that match TRBD2. The CDR3 has 19 residues. Germline CDR1 reads KGHDR; CDR2 reads SFDVKD. With 3 bases clipped from V and 3 bases from J, the junction kept 16 bases outside the gene matches. CDR3 DNA sequence: TGTGCCACCAGTGATGGGCCTTCGGCTAGCGGGTGGGGGACAGATACGCAGTATTTT. It specifies CATSDGPSASGWGTDTQYF.

This rearrangement joins TRBV27 to TRBJ1-2; TRBD1 agrees at 7 bases. CDR1 and CDR2 from the germline V gene are MNHEY and SMNVEV (reference sequence). The junction had 8 bases not matched to a gene; V was cut back by 6 bases and J by 4 bases. This CDR3 contains 14 residues. CDR3 in DNA: TGTGCCAGCAGAGGGACAGCCTCGGGCTATGGCTACACCTTC. It translates to CASRGTASGYGYTF.

The chain is built from TRBV11-2 and TRBJ1-1, with no clear D. This CDR3 is 14 amino acids long. Germline-derived CDR1 and CDR2 are SGHAT and FQNNGV. The V gene lost 1 base and the J gene lost 7 bases, with 13 bases spanning the gap. The CDR3 DNA reads as TGTGCCAGCAGCTTAGTGGCCAGCGCAATTGAAGCTTTCTTT. This codes for CASSLVASAIEAFF.

CDR3 amino acids: CASSLVQYNEQFF. The CDR3 nucleotides read TGTGCCAGCAGCTTAGTTCAGTACAATGAGCAGTTCTTC. This rearrangement joins TRBV7-2 to TRBJ2-1, with D hard to call. Germline CDR1 reads SGHTA; CDR2 reads FQGNSA. V dropped 1 base and J dropped 4 bases, with 5 bases sitting between them. The CDR3 covers 13 residues. Full variable domain (rest looked up from reference TRBV7-2 and TRBJ2-1): GAGVSQSPSNKVTEKGKDVELRCDPISGHTALYWYRQSLGQGLEFLIYFQGNSAPDKSGLPSDRFSAERTGGSVSTLTIQRTQQEDSAVYLCASSLVQYNEQFFGPGTRLTVL.

The chain couples TRBV13 to TRBJ2-5, with D unclear. Germline CDR1 PRHDT, CDR2 FYEKMQ (reference sequence). V lost 2 bases and J 4 bases, leaving 11 bases between the germline ends. This CDR3 spans 14 amino acids. CDR3 DNA sequence: TGTGCCAGCAGCTTACCCTTGCGGCGAGAGACCCAGTACTTC. Translated, it gives CASSLPLRRETQYF.

This chain connects TRBV11-2 to TRBJ1-1; maybe TRBD1 (6 bases). Germline assignment: CDR1 SGHAT and CDR2 FQNNGV. Trimming removed 5 bases at V and 6 bases at J, with 16 bases between. The CDR3 runs to 14 residues. CDR3 coding DNA: TGTGCCAGCAGCAACAGACGGCAGGGGCCTGAAGCTTTCTTT. The encoded protein is CASSNRRQGPEAFF.

The rearrangement uses TRBV5-1 and TRBJ1-3, with D possibly matching TRBD1 (5 bases). Germline V gene data show CDR1 as SGHRS and CDR2 as YFSETQ. CDR3 length equals 14 residues. Trimming stripped 7 bases from V and 0 bases from J, with 11 bases between. In DNA, the CDR3 is TGCGCCAGCCAGGACACAGCCTCTGGAAACACCATATATTTT. Translated: CASQDTASGNTIYF.

CDR3 in DNA: TGTGCCACCACCCTGAGGGGGCGTAGATATGGCTACACCTTC. Its translation: CATTLRGRRYGYTF. V and J are TRBV28 and TRBJ1-2, with 7 bases that match TRBD1. The CDR3 has 14 residues. CDR1 is MDHEN and CDR2 is SYDVKM in the germline V gene. The J segment lost 5 bases and the V segment lost 10 bases, leaving 13 bases of the junction unmatched.

This clone was found once. V gene TRBV14 combines with J gene TRBJ2-5, with 8 bases aligning to TRBD1. Germline CDR1 and CDR2: SGHDN and FVKESK. This CDR3 has 16 amino acids. V was clipped by 2 bases and J by 5 bases; unmatched bases: 10. CDR3 sequence: CASSQLGTGSWETQYF. CDR3 nucleotides: TGTGCCAGCAGCCAATTGGGGACAGGTTCGTGGGAGACCCAGTACTTC.

The V and J genes are TRBV6-2 or TRBV6-3 and TRBJ1-5; 7 nucleotides match TRBD1. The CDR3 is 13 residues long. CDR1 MNHEY and CDR2 SVGEGT come from the germline V gene. J gave up 7 bases and V 6 bases, and 6 bases lay outside the gene matches. In nucleotides, the CDR3 is TGTGCCAGCAGCAGGGGGGGCGTACAGCCCCAGCATTTT. It specifies CASSRGGVQPQHF.

Notes on this clone: The same CDR3 can be traced to other DNA sequences in this sample. This rearrangement joins TRBV28 to TRBJ1-2; TRBD1 matches 7 bases. This CDR3 is built from 13 residues. Germline V gene data show CDR1 as MDHEN and CDR2 as SYDVKM. Trimming removed 6 bases from V and 6 bases from J; junction bases left unmatched: 7. The CDR3 protein is CASRPTGEDGYTF. The CDR3 coding sequence is TGTGCCAGCAGGCCCACAGGGGAGGATGGCTACACCTTC.

The chain recombines TRBV6-1 with TRBJ2-3; possibly TRBD2 for D (6 bases). The CDR3 runs 14 residues. V was pared by 3 bases and J by 7 bases, with 14 bases between. CDR1 is MNHNS and CDR2 is SASEGT in the germline V gene. This chain's CDR3 is CASSERAGGYTQYF. Here the CDR3 DNA reads TGTGCCAGCAGTGAGCGGGCCGGGGGATATACGCAGTATTTT.